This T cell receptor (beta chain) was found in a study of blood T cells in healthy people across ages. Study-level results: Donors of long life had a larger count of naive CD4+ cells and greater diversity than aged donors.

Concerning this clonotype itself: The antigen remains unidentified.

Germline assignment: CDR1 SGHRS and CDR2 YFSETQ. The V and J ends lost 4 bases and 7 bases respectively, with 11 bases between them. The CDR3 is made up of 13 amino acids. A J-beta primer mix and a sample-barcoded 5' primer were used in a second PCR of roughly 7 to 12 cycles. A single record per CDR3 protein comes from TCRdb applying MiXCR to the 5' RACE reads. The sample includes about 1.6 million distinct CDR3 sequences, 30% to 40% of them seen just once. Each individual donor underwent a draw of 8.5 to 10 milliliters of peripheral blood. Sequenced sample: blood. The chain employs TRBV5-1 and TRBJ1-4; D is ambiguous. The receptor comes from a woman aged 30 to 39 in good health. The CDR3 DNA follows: TGCGCCAGCAGCCAAGTAGGGATTGAAAAACTGTTTTTT. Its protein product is CASSQVGIEKLFF.